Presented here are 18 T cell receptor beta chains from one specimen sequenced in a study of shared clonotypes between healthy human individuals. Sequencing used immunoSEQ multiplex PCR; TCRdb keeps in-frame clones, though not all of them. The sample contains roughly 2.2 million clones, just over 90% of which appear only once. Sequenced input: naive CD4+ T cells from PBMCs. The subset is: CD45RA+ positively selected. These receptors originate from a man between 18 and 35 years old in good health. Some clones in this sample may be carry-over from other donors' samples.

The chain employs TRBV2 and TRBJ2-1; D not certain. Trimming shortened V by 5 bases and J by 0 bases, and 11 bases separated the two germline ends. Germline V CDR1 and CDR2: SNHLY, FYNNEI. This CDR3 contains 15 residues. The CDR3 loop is CASSFDRSSYNEQFF. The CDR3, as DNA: TGTGCCAGCAGTTTCGACCGGAGCTCCTACAATGAGCAGTTCTTC.

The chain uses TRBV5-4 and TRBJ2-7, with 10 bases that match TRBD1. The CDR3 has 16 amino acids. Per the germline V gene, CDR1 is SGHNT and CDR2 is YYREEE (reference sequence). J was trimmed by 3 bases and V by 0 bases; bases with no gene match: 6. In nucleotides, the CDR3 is TGTGCCAGCAGCTTGGGTGGGGACAGGGGAGGCTACGAGCAGTACTTC. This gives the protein CASSLGGDRGGYEQYF.

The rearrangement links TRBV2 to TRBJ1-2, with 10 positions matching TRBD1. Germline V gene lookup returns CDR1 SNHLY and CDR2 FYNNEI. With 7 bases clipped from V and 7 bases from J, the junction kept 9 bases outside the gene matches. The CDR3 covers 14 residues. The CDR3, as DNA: TGTGCCAGCATGGTGGACAGGGGGACGTCTGGCTACACCTTC. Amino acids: CASMVDRGTSGYTF.

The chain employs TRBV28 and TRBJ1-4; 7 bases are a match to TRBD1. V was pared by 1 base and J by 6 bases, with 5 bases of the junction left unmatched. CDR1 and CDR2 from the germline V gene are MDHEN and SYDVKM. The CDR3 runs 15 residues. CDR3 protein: CASSLLSGGDEKLFF. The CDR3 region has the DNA TGTGCCAGCAGTTTATTATCAGGGGGGGATGAAAAACTGTTTTTT.

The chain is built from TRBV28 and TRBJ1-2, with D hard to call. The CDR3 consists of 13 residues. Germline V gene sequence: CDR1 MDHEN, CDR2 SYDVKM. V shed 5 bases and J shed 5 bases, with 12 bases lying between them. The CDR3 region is CASSQRTVYGYTF. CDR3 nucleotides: TGTGCCAGCAGTCAACGGACGGTTTATGGCTACACCTTC.

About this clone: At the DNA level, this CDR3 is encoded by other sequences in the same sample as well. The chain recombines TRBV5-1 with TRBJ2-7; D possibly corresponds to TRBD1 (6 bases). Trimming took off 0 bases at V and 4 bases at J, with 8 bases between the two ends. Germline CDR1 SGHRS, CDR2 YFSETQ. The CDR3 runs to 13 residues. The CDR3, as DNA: TGCGCCAGCAGCTTGGAAGGGACATACGAGCAGTACTTC. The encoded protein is CASSLEGTYEQYF.

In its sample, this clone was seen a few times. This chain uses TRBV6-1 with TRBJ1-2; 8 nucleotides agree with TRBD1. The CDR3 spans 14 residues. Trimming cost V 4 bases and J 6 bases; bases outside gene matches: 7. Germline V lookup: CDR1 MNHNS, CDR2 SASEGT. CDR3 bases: TGTGCCAGCAGTGTAACAGGACAGGGAAATGGCTACACCTTC. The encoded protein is CASSVTGQGNGYTF.

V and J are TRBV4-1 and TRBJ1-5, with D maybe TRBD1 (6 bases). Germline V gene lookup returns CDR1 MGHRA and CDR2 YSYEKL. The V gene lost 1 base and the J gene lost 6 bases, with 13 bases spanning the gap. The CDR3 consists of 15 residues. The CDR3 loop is CASSQGENRVQPQHF. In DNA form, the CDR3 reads TGCGCCAGCAGCCAAGGGGAAAACAGGGTTCAGCCCCAGCATTTT.

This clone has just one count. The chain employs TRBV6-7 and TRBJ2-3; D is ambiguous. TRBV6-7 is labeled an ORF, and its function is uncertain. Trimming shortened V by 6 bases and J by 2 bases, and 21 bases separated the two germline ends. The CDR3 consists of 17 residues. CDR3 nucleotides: TGTGCCAGCAGGAACCGACCAGCCACCCCTGTCACAGATACGCAGTATTTT. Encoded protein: CASRNRPATPVTDTQYF.

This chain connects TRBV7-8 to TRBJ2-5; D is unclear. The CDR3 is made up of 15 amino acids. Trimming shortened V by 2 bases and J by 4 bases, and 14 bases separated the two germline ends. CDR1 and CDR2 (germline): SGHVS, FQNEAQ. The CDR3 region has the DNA TGTGCCAGCAGCTTACTGGGTAGGGTTATAGAGACCCAGTACTTC. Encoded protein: CASSLLGRVIETQYF.

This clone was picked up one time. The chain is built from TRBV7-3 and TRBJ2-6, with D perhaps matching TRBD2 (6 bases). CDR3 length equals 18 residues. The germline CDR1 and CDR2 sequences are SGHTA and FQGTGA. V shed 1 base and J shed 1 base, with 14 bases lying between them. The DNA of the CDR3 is TGTGCCAGCAGCTTAAGGGGAACTAGCTCTTCTGGGGCCAACGTCCTGACTTTC. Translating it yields CASSLRGTSSSGANVLTF. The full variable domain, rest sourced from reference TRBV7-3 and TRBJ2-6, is GAGVSQTPSNKVTEKGKYVELRCDPISGHTALYWYRQSLGQGPEFLIYFQGTGAADDSGLPNDRFFAVRPEGSVSTLKIQRTERGDSAVYLCASSLRGTSSSGANVLTFGAGSRLTVL.

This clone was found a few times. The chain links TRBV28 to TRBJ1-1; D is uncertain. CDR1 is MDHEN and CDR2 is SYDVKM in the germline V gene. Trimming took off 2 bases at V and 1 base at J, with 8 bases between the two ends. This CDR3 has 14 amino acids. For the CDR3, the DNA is TGTGCCAGCAGTTTAATCTGGCCGAACACTGAAGCTTTCTTT. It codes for CASSLIWPNTEAFF.

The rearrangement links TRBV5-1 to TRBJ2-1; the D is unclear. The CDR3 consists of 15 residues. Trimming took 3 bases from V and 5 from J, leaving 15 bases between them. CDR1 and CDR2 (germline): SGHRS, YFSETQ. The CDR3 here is CASSSITGRDNEQFF. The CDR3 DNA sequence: TGCGCCAGCAGCTCAATTACGGGCCGCGACAATGAGCAGTTCTTC. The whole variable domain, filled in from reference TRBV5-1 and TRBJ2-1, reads KAGVTQTPRYLIKTRGQQVTLSCSPISGHRSVSWYQQTPGQGLQFLFEYFSETQRNKGNFPGRFSGRQFSNSRSEMNVSTLELGDSALYLCASSSITGRDNEQFFGPGTRLTVL.

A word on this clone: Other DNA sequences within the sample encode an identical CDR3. The CDR3 region is CASSLEGVNTEAFF. The DNA of the CDR3 is TGCGCCAGCAGCTTGGAGGGGGTGAACACTGAAGCTTTCTTT. The rearrangement links TRBV5-1 to TRBJ1-1; maybe TRBD1 (6 bases). Germline V lookup: CDR1 SGHRS, CDR2 YFSETQ. The V end was cut by 0 bases, the J end by 0 bases, with 6 bases between. There are 14 residues in the CDR3. The variable domain in full, with the rest retrieved from reference TRBV5-1 and TRBJ1-1, is KAGVTQTPRYLIKTRGQQVTLSCSPISGHRSVSWYQQTPGQGLQFLFEYFSETQRNKGNFPGRFSGRQFSNSRSEMNVSTLELGDSALYLCASSLEGVNTEAFFGQGTRLTVV.

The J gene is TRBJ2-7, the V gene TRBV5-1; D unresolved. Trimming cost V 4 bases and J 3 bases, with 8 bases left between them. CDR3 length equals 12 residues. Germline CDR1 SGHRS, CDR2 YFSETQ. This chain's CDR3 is CASSAESYEQYF. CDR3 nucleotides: TGCGCCAGCAGCGCGGAGAGCTACGAGCAGTACTTC.

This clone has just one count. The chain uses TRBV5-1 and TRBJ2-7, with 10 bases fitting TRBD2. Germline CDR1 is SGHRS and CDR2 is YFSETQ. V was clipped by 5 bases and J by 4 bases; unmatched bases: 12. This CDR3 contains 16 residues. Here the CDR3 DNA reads TGCGCCAGCAGTTCTAGCGGGAGCGACCCGATGTACGAGCAGTACTTC. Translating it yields CASSSSGSDPMYEQYF.

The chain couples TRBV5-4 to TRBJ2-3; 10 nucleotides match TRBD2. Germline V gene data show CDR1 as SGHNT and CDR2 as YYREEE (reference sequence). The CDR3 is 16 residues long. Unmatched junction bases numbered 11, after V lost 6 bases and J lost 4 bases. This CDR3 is CASTVRAGGPSDTQYF. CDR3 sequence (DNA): TGTGCCAGCACCGTGAGAGCGGGAGGGCCCTCAGATACGCAGTATTTT.

The CDR3 DNA reads TGTGCCAGCAGCGGCCGCTTAAGCGGAGATACGCAGTATTTT. Its protein is CASSGRLSGDTQYF. V and J are TRBV5-4 and TRBJ2-3, with a weak D call TRBD2 (5 bases). Trimming removed 4 bases from V and 5 bases from J, with 14 bases in between. Germline V gene sequence: CDR1 SGHNT, CDR2 YYREEE (reference sequence). CDR3 length: 14 residues.